Detailed here is one TCR beta chain. What it recognizes is unknown. All donors came from Russia, were Caucasian and healthy, and spanned ages roughly 6 to 100. A second PCR of about 7 to 11 cycles used a sample-barcoded 5' primer and a J-beta primer mix. One entry per CDR3 protein, called by TCRdb with MiXCR from the 5' RACE reads. This table has about 1.6 million distinct CDR3 sequences, 34% appearing once. V was pared by 5 bases and J by 4 bases, with 11 bases between. Germline values: CDR1 DFQATT, CDR2 SNEGSKA (reference sequence). CDR3 length equals 12 residues. This sample is drawn from a study of blood T cells in healthy people across ages. Study results and limitations: Diversity estimated from one million T cells was considered an underestimate. Unsorted PBMCs prevented conclusive naive versus antigen-experienced comparison.

The clonotype originates from a woman under 40 in good health. The gene calls are TRBV20-1 and TRBJ1-2; no reliable D call. The sample was blood. CDR3 sequence reads: CSAVDGVYGYTF. CDR3 DNA sequence: TGCAGTGCTGTGGACGGGGTCTATGGCTACACCTTC.